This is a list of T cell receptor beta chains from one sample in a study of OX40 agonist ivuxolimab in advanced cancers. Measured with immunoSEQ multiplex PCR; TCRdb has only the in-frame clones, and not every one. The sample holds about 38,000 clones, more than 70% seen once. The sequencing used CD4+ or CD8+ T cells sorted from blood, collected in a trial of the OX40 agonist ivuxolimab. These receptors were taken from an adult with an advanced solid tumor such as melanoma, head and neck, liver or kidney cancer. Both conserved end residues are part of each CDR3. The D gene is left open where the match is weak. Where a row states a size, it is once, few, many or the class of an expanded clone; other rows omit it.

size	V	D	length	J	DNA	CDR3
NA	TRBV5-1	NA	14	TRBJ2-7	TGCGCCAGCAGCTTTGCGGGACAGTCATACGAGCAGTACTTC	CASSFAGQSYEQYF
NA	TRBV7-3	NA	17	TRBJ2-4	TGTGCCAGCAGCTTAACCACCCGGGGTAGCCACGGAAACATTCAGTACTTC	CASSLTTRGSHGNIQYF
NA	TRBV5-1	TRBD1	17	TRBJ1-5	TGCGCCAGCAGCTTGGGACAGGGGGAGAGAGGCAATCAGCCCCAGCATTTT	CASSLGQGERGNQPQHF
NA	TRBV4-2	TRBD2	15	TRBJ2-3	TGTGCCAGCAGCTTAGAGGCGGGAGGGGTAGATACGCAGTATTTT	CASSLEAGGVDTQYF
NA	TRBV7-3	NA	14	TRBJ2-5	TGTGCCAGCAGCTTCATGGCGGTTCAAGAGACCCAGTACTTC	CASSFMAVQETQYF
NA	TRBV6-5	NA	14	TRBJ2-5	TGTGCCAGCAGCCGCGGGACACAACAAGAGACCCAGTACTTC	CASSRGTQQETQYF
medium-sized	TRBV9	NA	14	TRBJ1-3	TGTGCCAGCAGCGCGGCAGGGTCTGGAAACACCATATATTTT	CASSAAGSGNTIYF
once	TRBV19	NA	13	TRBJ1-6	TGTGCCAGTAGCGGGGCCTTTGATTCACCCCTCCACTTT	CASSGAFDSPLHF
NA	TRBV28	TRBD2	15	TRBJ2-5	TGTGCCAGCAGTCCACTAGCGGGAGAACAAGAGACCCAGTACTTC	CASSPLAGEQETQYF
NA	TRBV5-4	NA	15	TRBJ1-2	TGTGCCAGCAGCCGGGGGGGCACTGCCGACTATGGCTACACCTTC	CASSRGGTADYGYTF
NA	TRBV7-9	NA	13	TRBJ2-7	TGTGCCAGCAGCACCCAGGCCGCCTACGAGCAGTACTTC	CASSTQAAYEQYF
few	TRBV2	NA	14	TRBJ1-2	TGTGCCAGCAGTGGCGGTTTTCGGCGCTATGGCTACACCTTC	CASSGGFRRYGYTF
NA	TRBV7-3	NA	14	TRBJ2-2	TGTGCCAGCAGCTTAAGTGGGACTACCGGGGAGCTGTTTTTT	CASSLSGTTGELFF
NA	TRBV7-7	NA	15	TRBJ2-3	TGTGCTAGCAGCTTGAGCGAGGCTCGCACAGATACGCAGTATTTT	CASSLSEARTDTQYF
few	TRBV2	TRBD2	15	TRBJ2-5	TGTGCCAGCACCCGACTAGCGGGGGGGCGGGAGACCCAGTACTTC	CASTRLAGGRETQYF
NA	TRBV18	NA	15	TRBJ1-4	TGTGCCAGCTCCCGATCCGCGCGGAGGAATGAAAAACTGTTTTTT	CASSRSARRNEKLFF
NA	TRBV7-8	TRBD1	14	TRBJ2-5	TGTGCCAGCAGCTTCCAGGGGGCCGGGGAGACCCAGTACTTC	CASSFQGAGETQYF
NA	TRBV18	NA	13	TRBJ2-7	TGTGCCAGCTCACCCAACAGCCGGGACGAGCAGTACTTC	CASSPNSRDEQYF
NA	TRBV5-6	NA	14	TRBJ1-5	TGTGCCAGCAGCTTGGTGGGTGGCAATCAGCCCCAGCATTTT	CASSLVGGNQPQHF
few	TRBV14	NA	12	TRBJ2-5	TGTGCCAGCAGCCAAGTAAAAGAGACCCAGTACTTC	CASSQVKETQYF
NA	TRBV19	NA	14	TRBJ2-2	TGTGCCAGTAGTACCGGGACGTCGACCGGGGAGCTGTTTTTT	CASSTGTSTGELFF
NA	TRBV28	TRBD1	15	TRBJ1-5	TGTGCCAGCAGTCCGGGGGGACAGGGTGGTCAGCCCCAGCATTTT	CASSPGGQGGQPQHF
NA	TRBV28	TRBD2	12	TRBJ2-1	TGTGCCAGCTGGAAGCGGGGCGATGAGCAGTTCTTC	CASWKRGDEQFF
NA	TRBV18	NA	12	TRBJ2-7	TGTGCCAGCCCCCTGGGGCCCTACGAGCAGTACTTC	CASPLGPYEQYF
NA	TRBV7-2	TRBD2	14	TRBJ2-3	TGTGCCAGCAGCTCGACTAGCGGTGCAGATACGCAGTATTTT	CASSSTSGADTQYF
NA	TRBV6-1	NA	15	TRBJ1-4	TGTGCCAGCAGTCCACGCGAATCCGGGGGTGAAAAACTGTTTTTT	CASSPRESGGEKLFF
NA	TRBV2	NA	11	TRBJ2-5	TGTGCCAGCCGGGACCAAGAGACCCAGTACTTC	CASRDQETQYF
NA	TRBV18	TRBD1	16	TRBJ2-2	TGTGCCAGCTCACCACTGGGACAGGGGGCTGCCGGGGAGCTGTTTTTT	CASSPLGQGAAGELFF
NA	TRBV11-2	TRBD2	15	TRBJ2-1	TGTGCCAGCAGCTCTCTAGCGGGAGCTAGTAATGAGCAGTTCTTC	CASSSLAGASNEQFF
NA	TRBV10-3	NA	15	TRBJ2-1	TGTGCCATCAGTGAGTCGACAGCGGGTTACAATGAGCAGTTCTTC	CAISESTAGYNEQFF
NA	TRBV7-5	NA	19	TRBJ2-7	TGTGTCAGAAGCCCCTCCTTCCCGGGACAGGGAAAGTTGTCCTACGAGCAGTACTTC	CVRSPSFPGQGKLSYEQYF
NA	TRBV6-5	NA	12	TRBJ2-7	TGTGCCAGCAGTAACCAGGGGTACGAGCTGTACTTC	CASSNQGYELYF
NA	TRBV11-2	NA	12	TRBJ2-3	TGTGCCAGCAGCTTATGGAGAGATACGCAGTATTTT	CASSLWRDTQYF
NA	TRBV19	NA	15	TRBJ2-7	TGTGCCAGTCAAAGTAGCGGATCAAGCTCCTACGAGCAGTACTTC	CASQSSGSSSYEQYF
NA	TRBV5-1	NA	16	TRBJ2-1	TGCGCCAGCAGCTTGGGAAGCTTAGGGGTCTCCAATGAGCAGTTCTTC	CASSLGSLGVSNEQFF